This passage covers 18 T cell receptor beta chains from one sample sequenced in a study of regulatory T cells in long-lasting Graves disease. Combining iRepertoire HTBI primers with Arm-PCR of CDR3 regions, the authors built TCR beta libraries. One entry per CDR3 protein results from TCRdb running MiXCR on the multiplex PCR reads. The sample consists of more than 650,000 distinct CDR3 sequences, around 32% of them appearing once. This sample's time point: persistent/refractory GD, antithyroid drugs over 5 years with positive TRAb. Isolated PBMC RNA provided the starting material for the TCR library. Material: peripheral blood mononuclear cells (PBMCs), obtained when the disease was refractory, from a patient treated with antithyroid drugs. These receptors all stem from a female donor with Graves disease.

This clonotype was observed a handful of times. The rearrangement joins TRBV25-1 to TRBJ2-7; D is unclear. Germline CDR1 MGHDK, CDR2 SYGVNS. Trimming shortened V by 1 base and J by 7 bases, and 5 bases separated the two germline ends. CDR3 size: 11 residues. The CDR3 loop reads CASSESREQYF. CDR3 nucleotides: TGTGCCAGCAGTGAATCGAGGGAGCAGTACTTC.

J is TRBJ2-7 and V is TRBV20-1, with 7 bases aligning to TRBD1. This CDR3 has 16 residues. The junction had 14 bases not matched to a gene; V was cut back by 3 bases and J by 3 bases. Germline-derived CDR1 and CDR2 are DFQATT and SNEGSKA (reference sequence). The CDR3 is CSASCSGTADNYEQYF. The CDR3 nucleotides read TGCAGTGCTAGTTGCTCCGGGACAGCCGACAACTACGAGCAGTACTTC.

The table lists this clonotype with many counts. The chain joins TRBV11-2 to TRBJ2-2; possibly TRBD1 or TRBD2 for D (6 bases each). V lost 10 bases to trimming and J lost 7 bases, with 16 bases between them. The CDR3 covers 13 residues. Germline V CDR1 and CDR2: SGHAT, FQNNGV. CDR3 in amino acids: CATEGGPNGELFF. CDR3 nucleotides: TGTGCCACGGAAGGGGGGCCTAACGGGGAGCTGTTTTTT.

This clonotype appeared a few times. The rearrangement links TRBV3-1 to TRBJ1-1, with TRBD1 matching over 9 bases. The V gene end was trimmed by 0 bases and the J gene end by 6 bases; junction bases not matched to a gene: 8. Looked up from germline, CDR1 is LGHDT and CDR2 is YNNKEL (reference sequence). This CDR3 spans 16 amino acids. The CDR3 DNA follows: TGTGCCAGCAGCCAAGATGCCGGGACAGGGTTACCTGAAGCTTTCTTT. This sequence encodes CASSQDAGTGLPEAFF.

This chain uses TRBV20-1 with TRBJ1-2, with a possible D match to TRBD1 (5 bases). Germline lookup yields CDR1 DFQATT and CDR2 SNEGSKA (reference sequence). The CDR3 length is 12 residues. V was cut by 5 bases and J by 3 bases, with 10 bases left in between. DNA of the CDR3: TGCAGTGCTCCCGACAGAGACTATGGCTACACCTTC. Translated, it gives CSAPDRDYGYTF.

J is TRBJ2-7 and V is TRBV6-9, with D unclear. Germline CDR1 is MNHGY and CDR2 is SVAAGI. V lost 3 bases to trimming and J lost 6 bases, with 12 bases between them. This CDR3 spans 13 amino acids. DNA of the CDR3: TGTGCCAGCAGTTACGTAGTGGGCACCGAGCAGTACTTC. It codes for CASSYVVGTEQYF.

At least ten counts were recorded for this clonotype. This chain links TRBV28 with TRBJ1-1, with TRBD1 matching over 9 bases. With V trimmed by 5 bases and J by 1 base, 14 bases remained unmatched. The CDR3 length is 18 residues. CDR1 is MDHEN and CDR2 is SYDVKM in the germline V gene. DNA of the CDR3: TGTGCCAGCAGTCATCGCGGCGGACAGGGGTTCGGGAACACTGAAGCTTTCTTT. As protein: CASSHRGGQGFGNTEAFF.

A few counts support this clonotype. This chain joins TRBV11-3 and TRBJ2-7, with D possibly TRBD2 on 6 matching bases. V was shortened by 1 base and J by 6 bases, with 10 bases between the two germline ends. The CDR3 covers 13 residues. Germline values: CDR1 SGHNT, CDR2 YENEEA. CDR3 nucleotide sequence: TGTGCCAGCAGCTTAGCGGGAGATTTCGAGCAGTACTTC. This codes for CASSLAGDFEQYF.

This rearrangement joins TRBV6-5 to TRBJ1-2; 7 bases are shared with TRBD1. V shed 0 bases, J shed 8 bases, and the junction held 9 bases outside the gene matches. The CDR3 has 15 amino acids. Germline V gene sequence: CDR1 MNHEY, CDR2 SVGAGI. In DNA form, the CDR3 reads TGTGCCAGCAGTTACTCAGGACAGGAGCAGAAAGGCTACACCTTC. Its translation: CASSYSGQEQKGYTF.

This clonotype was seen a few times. This CDR3 is CASSLVVGGVGETQYF. DNA of the CDR3: TGTGCCAGCAGCTTAGTTGTGGGAGGAGTAGGAGAGACCCAGTACTTC. The gene calls are TRBV11-2 and TRBJ2-5, with D tentatively TRBD2 (6 bases). V lost 1 base and J lost 4, with 16 bases in between. The CDR3 is 16 amino acids. In germline, CDR1 is SGHAT, CDR2 FQNNGV.

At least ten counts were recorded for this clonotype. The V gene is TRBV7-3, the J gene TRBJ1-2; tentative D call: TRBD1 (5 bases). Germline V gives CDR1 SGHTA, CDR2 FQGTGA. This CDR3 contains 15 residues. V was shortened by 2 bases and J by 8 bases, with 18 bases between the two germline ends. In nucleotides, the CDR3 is TGTGCCAGCAGCTTAGATCGGCCCGGGACTGGCGGCTACACCTTC. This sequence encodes CASSLDRPGTGGYTF.

The CDR3 sequence is CSARAWTSGRTNEQFF. CDR3 DNA sequence: TGCAGTGCTAGAGCCTGGACTAGCGGGAGGACGAATGAGCAGTTCTTC. V gene TRBV20-1 combines with J gene TRBJ2-1, with 14 bases matching TRBD2. Per the germline V gene, CDR1 is DFQATT and CDR2 is SNEGSKA (reference sequence). Trimming at V came to 1 base and at J to 7 bases, leaving 6 bases not matched to a gene. The CDR3 spans 16 residues.

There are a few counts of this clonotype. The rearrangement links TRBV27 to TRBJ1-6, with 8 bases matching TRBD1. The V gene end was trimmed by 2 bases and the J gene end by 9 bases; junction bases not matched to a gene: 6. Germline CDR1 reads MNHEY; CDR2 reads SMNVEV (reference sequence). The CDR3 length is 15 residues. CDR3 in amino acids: CASSLRAGGRSPLHF. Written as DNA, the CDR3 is TGTGCCAGCAGTTTAAGGGCAGGGGGCCGTTCACCCCTCCACTTT.

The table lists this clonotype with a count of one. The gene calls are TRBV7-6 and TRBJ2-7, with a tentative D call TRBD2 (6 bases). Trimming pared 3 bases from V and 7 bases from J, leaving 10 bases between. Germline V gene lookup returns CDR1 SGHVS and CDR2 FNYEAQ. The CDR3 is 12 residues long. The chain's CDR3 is CASSLHGGEQYF. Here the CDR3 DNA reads TGTGCCAGCAGCTTGCACGGAGGGGAGCAGTACTTC.

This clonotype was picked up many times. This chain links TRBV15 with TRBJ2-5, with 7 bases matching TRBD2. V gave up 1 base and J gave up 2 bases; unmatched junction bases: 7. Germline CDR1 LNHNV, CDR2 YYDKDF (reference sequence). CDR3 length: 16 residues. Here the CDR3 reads CATSRVAGVWQETQYF. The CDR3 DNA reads TGTGCCACCAGCAGAGTGGCGGGAGTGTGGCAAGAGACCCAGTACTTC.

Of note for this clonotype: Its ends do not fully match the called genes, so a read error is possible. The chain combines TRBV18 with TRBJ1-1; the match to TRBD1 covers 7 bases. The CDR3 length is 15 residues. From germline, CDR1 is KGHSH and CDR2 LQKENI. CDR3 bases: TGTGCCAGCTCACCCCTGGGACAGACGAACACTGAGGCTTTCTTT. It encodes CASSPLGQTNTEAFF.

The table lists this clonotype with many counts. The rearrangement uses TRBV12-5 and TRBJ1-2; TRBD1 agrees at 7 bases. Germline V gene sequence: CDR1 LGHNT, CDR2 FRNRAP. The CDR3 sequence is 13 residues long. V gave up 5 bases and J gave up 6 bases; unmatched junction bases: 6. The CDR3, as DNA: TGTGCTAGTGGTCCAAAAACAGGGGATGGCTACACCTTC. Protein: CASGPKTGDGYTF.

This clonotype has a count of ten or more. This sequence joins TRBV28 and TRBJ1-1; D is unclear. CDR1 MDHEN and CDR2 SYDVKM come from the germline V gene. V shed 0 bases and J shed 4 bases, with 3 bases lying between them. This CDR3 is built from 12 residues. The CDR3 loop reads CASSLWSTEAFF. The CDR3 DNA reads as TGTGCCAGCAGTTTATGGAGCACTGAAGCTTTCTTT.